The count of the clone carrying this T cell receptor (beta chain) is one. Its antigen is not known. The PCR used 60 Vbeta and 13 Jbeta primers. Sequenced by immunoSEQ multiplex PCR; TCRdb stores in-frame clones only, minus some. Among some 150,000 clones listed, over 75% were seen once. Germline assignment: CDR1 SGHAT and CDR2 FQNNGV. CDR3 size: 14 residues. Losses at the gene ends were 5 bases for V and 2 bases for J; bases not matched to a gene: 5. The entry originates in a study of cytomegalovirus exposure and HLA in healthy donors. Study-wide points: TCR beta V segments were, for the most part, productive about 87% or about 30% of the time in an earlier analysis.

Sequencing input: PBMCs. This TCR was sampled from a woman aged 25 to 39 in good health and CMV-seronegative. The chain carries TRBV11-2 and TRBJ2-5; 7 bases agree with TRBD1. The CDR3 spells CASSRDSPQETQYF. The CDR3 nucleotides are TGTGCCAGCAGCCGGGACAGCCCTCAAGAGACCCAGTACTTC. Based on the CDR3 plus reference TRBV11-2 and TRBJ2-5, the full variable domain is EAGVAQSPRYKIIEKRQSVAFWCNPISGHATLYWYQQILGQGPKLLIQFQNNGVVDDSQLPKDRFSAERLKGVDSTLKIQPAKLEDSAVYLCASSRDSPQETQYFGPGTRLLVL.